This entry lists 20 T cell receptor beta chains sequenced from one sample in a study of blood T cell repertoires in COVID-19. Using immunoSEQ multiplex PCR, the repertoire was profiled, and TCRdb retains in-frame clones only, with some absent. The table shows 130,000 to 150,000 clones, with about 82% occurring only once. The material sequenced was peripheral blood. All receptors derive from a woman aged 40 to 50 with active or convalescent COVID-19.

V and J are TRBV6-2 or TRBV6-3 and TRBJ2-4, with a tentative D call TRBD1 (6 bases). Germline CDR1 MNHEY, CDR2 SVGEGT. CDR3 length: 16 amino acids. Deletions cut 3 bases from V and 2 bases from J, with 14 bases between. The DNA for the CDR3 is TGTGCCAGCAGTTATTTATCACAGGGACCCAAAAACATTCAGTACTTC. It translates to CASSYLSQGPKNIQYF.

This chain joins TRBV9 and TRBJ2-5; 8 bases are shared with TRBD2. The CDR3 sequence is 17 residues long. The germline CDR1 and CDR2 sequences are SGDLS and YYNGEE. J lost 5 bases, V lost 0 bases, and 12 bases had no gene match. CDR3 in DNA: TGTGCCAGCAGCGTAGCTACATGGGTAGCGGGAAGGGAGACCCAGTACTTC. It is translated as CASSVATWVAGRETQYF.

CDR3 DNA sequence: TGTGCCAGCTGGAGGGCCGGCGGGGACGCCTACAATGAGCAGTTCTTC. Translation: CASWRAGGDAYNEQFF. V and J are TRBV2 and TRBJ2-1, with TRBD2 as a possible D gene (6 bases). Between the trimmed V and J ends, which lost 8 bases and 2 bases, there was a span of 19 bases. The germline gives CDR1 SNHLY, CDR2 FYNNEI. This CDR3 contains 16 residues.

The rearrangement links TRBV27 to TRBJ1-1; D not resolved. Germline V gives CDR1 MNHEY, CDR2 SMNVEV (reference sequence). Trimming stripped 7 bases from V and 1 base from J, with 7 bases between. The CDR3 length is 12 residues. The CDR3 DNA sequence: TGTGCCAGCATTAGAGGGAACACTGAAGCTTTCTTT. Amino acids: CASIRGNTEAFF.

In its sample, this clone was seen once. V usage is TRBV28 and J usage is TRBJ2-1; TRBD1 matches at 8 bases. This CDR3 comprises 15 residues. The V gene end was trimmed by 4 bases and the J gene end by 8 bases; junction bases not matched to a gene: 10. CDR1 is MDHEN and CDR2 is SYDVKM in the germline V gene. The CDR3 is CASSSPRTGRDEQFF. In DNA, the CDR3 is TGTGCCAGCAGTTCACCACGGACAGGGCGGGATGAGCAGTTCTTC.

CDR3 coding DNA: TGTGCCAGCAGTGCGATGACAGCTAACTATGGCTACACCTTC. Protein sequence: CASSAMTANYGYTF. The chain joins TRBV25-1 to TRBJ1-2; TRBD1 might be the D (5 bases). V was trimmed by 4 bases and J by 0 bases, leaving 9 bases between them. The germline V gene has CDR1 MGHDK and CDR2 SYGVNS. The CDR3 length is 14 residues.

This clone appeared a few times. The V gene is TRBV7-2, the J gene TRBJ1-5; a weak D match, TRBD1 (5 bases). The CDR3 is 15 residues long. Trimming removed 5 bases at V and 7 bases at J, with 18 bases between. Germline V gene data show CDR1 as SGHTA and CDR2 as FQGNSA. In nucleotides, the CDR3 is TGTGCCAGCAGCCCCTACCAAGGCGGGGGACAGCCCCAGCATTTT. Amino acid sequence: CASSPYQGGGQPQHF.

This clone was seen only once. The V gene is TRBV10-2, the J gene TRBJ1-4, with unresolved D. V gave up 2 bases and J gave up 1 base, with 5 bases separating them. The germline V gene encodes CDR1 WSHSY and CDR2 SAAADI. CDR3 size: 14 residues. The CDR3 DNA follows: TGCGCCAGCAGTGAGGGGCAAACTAATGAAAAACTGTTTTTT. It specifies CASSEGQTNEKLFF.

This clone was observed a single time. V and J are TRBV11-2 and TRBJ2-6; 7 bases map to TRBD2. Per germline, CDR1 SGHAT and CDR2 FQNNGV. The CDR3 runs 16 residues. With 3 bases clipped from V and 4 bases from J, the junction kept 6 bases outside the gene matches. The CDR3 bases are TGTGCCAGCAGCTTGGGGAGGGTATCAGGGGCCAACGTCCTGACTTTC. Encoded protein: CASSLGRVSGANVLTF.

Here the CDR3 reads CASSQGTGGTNEKLFF. Here the CDR3 DNA reads TGTGCCAGCAGCCAAGGGACAGGGGGAACTAATGAAAAACTGTTTTTT. The chain has TRBV4-2 and TRBJ1-4; TRBD1 matches at 10 bases. The CDR3 spans 16 residues. In germline, CDR1 is LGHNA, CDR2 YNFKEQ. The V segment lost 1 base and the J segment 1 base; nucleotides outside the gene matches: 0.

A few counts support this clone. The V call is TRBV3-1 (or the pseudogene TRBV3-2), the J call TRBJ1-3; the D is unclear. This CDR3 region has 14 residues. Trimming pared 0 bases from V and 5 bases from J, leaving 8 bases between. The V gene's germline CDR1 is LGHDT and CDR2 YNNKEL (reference sequence). The CDR3 spells CASSQEAARNTIYF. In DNA form, the CDR3 reads TGTGCCAGCAGCCAAGAAGCGGCCAGAAACACCATATATTTT.

This chain connects TRBV5-6 to TRBJ1-6; D is ambiguous. The CDR3 contains 15 residues. The ends were cut back, 0 bases at V and 5 bases at J, with 9 bases in the middle. The V gene's germline CDR1 is SGHDT and CDR2 YYEEEE. Written as DNA, the CDR3 is TGTGCCAGCAGCTTGGGTCCTGTAAATAATTCACCCCTCCACTTT. This translates into CASSLGPVNNSPLHF.

This chain connects TRBV6-5 to TRBJ1-2, with TRBD1 matching 7 bases. CDR1 and CDR2 from the germline V gene are MNHEY and SVGAGI. The CDR3 runs 16 residues. The V and J ends lost 0 bases and 7 bases, in that order; junction bases with no gene match: 11. The CDR3 here is CASSYSGQRPGGGYTF. The CDR3 DNA reads as TGTGCCAGCAGTTACTCGGGACAGCGACCTGGGGGTGGCTACACCTTC.

This chain links TRBV18 with TRBJ2-1; the D gene is possibly TRBD1 (6 bases). Germline V gene data show CDR1 as KGHSH and CDR2 as LQKENI. CDR3 length: 14 amino acids. Trimming left V 0 bases short and J 9 bases short, with 12 bases between. The CDR3 here is CASSPPTGPREQFF. The CDR3 nucleotides are TGTGCCAGCTCACCACCGACAGGACCGCGTGAGCAGTTCTTC.

The chain recombines TRBV19 with TRBJ1-6, with D possibly TRBD1 on 5 matching bases. V gave up 3 bases and J gave up 2 bases, with 8 bases separating them. There are 15 residues in the CDR3. CDR1 is LNHDA, CDR2 SQIVND, per germline (reference sequence). The CDR3 nucleotides read TGTGCCAGTAGTATGGACATTGCCTATAATTCACCCCTCCACTTT. Its translation: CASSMDIAYNSPLHF.

The chain uses TRBV15 and TRBJ2-3; the match to TRBD1 covers 10 bases. The trim removed 7 bases at V and 2 bases at J, leaving 6 bases unmatched. The length of the CDR3 is 15 residues. Germline CDR1 and CDR2: LNHNV and YYDKDF (reference sequence). This CDR3 is CATIPGQGFTDTQYF. CDR3 sequence (DNA): TGTGCCACCATCCCGGGACAGGGGTTCACAGATACGCAGTATTTT.

The genes are TRBV15 and TRBJ1-6; possible D gene TRBD1, 6 bases. Trimming took off 6 bases at V and 7 bases at J, with 13 bases between the two ends. CDR3 length: 14 amino acids. Germline lookup yields CDR1 LNHNV and CDR2 YYDKDF (reference sequence). The CDR3 loop is CATRHGGRNSPLHF. The CDR3 nucleotides are TGTGCCACCAGGCACGGGGGGCGAAATTCACCCCTCCACTTT.

The chain has TRBV9 and TRBJ1-5, with D unresolved. The length of the CDR3 is 13 residues. In germline, CDR1 is SGDLS, CDR2 YYNGEE. Trimming cost V 0 bases and J 3 bases, with 4 bases left between them. CDR3 coding DNA: TGTGCCAGCAGCGTAGCTTCCAATCAGCCCCAGCATTTT. Translation: CASSVASNQPQHF. The full variable domain, with the rest looked up from reference TRBV9 and TRBJ1-5, is DSGVTQTPKHLITATGQRVTLRCSPRSGDLSVYWYQQSLDQGLQFLIQYYNGEERAKGNILERFSAQQFPDLHSELNLSSLELGDSALYFCASSVASNQPQHFGDGTRLSIL.

The chain has TRBV4-2 and TRBJ2-1; D gene uncertain. CDR1 is LGHNA and CDR2 is YNFKEQ in the germline V gene. The germline V and J ends were trimmed by 1 base and 8 bases, with 12 bases remaining between them. The length of the CDR3 is 14 residues. In DNA, the CDR3 is TGTGCCAGCAGCCAAGGGGCAGGTCGCGATGAGCAGTTCTTC. Protein: CASSQGAGRDEQFF.

This clone was seen only once. This chain uses TRBV7-7 with TRBJ2-1, with D possibly matching TRBD2 (5 bases). The CDR3 totals 18 residues. Germline loops: CDR1 SSHAT, CDR2 FNYEAQ (reference sequence). V gave up 1 base and J gave up 5 bases, with 21 bases separating them. The CDR3 DNA sequence: TGTGCCAGCAGCTTAGAGCCCCCTGAGTCCCTGGGAGACAATGAGCAGTTCTTC. Translated, it gives CASSLEPPESLGDNEQFF.